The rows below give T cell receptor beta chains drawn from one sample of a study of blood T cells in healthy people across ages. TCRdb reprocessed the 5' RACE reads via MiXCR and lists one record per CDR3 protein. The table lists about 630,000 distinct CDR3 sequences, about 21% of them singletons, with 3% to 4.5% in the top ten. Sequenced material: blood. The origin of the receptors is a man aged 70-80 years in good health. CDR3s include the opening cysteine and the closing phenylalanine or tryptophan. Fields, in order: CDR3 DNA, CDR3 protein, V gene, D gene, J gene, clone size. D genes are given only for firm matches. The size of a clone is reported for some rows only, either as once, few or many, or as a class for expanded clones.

cdr3_nt: TGCAGCGTTGAGGGCAGTTCAGGCAAAACGCAGTATTTT
cdr3_aa: CSVEGSSGKTQYF
v_call: TRBV29-1
d_call: .
j_call: TRBJ2-3
clone_size: few

cdr3_nt: TGTGCCAGCAGTTTTGCAGGGTGGAAATACGAGCAGTACTTC
cdr3_aa: CASSFAGWKYEQYF
v_call: TRBV12-3/TRBV12-4
d_call: .
j_call: TRBJ2-7
clone_size: .

cdr3_nt: TGCAGTGCGGGGGGGCTACACGGTACCTATGGCTACACCTTC
cdr3_aa: CSAGGLHGTYGYTF
v_call: TRBV20-1
d_call: .
j_call: TRBJ1-2
clone_size: .

cdr3_nt: TGCGCCAGCAGCTTGGGGGCGACGGGAAACACCATATATTTT
cdr3_aa: CASSLGATGNTIYF
v_call: TRBV5-1
d_call: .
j_call: TRBJ1-3
clone_size: few

cdr3_nt: TGTGCCAGCAGTTTAGTGGCAGCTAGCACAGATGCGCAGTATTTT
cdr3_aa: CASSLVAASTDAQYF
v_call: TRBV12-3/TRBV12-4
d_call: .
j_call: TRBJ2-3
clone_size: .

cdr3_nt: TGCAGTGCTGATAGCGGGAGTGTAGAGACCCAGTACTTC
cdr3_aa: CSADSGSVETQYF
v_call: TRBV20-1
d_call: TRBD2
j_call: TRBJ2-5
clone_size: .

cdr3_nt: TGTGCCAGCTCACCAGACACAGGGCAGGAGACCCAGTACTTC
cdr3_aa: CASSPDTGQETQYF
v_call: TRBV18
d_call: .
j_call: TRBJ2-5
clone_size: few

cdr3_nt: TGCAGTGCTGACAGGGTCTATGGCTACACCTTC
cdr3_aa: CSADRVYGYTF
v_call: TRBV20-1
d_call: TRBD1
j_call: TRBJ1-2
clone_size: .

cdr3_nt: TGCGCCAGCAGCCAAGATGTCCGGCGGTTAGGAAAAGCGAGACAGTACTTC
cdr3_aa: CASSQDVRRLGKARQYF
v_call: TRBV4-1
d_call: .
j_call: TRBJ2-4
clone_size: few

cdr3_nt: TGTGCCAGCGTAGGACAGAACCAAGAGACCCAGTACTTC
cdr3_aa: CASVGQNQETQYF
v_call: TRBV6-2/TRBV6-3
d_call: .
j_call: TRBJ2-5
clone_size: once

cdr3_nt: TGCAGCGTTGGGGCTAGCGGGGCTCCCTACAATGAGCAGTTCTTC
cdr3_aa: CSVGASGAPYNEQFF
v_call: TRBV29-1
d_call: TRBD2
j_call: TRBJ2-1
clone_size: .

cdr3_nt: TGCGCCAGCAGCGCCGCCCGAGCGGGCACCGGGGAGCTGTTTTTT
cdr3_aa: CASSAARAGTGELFF
v_call: TRBV11-2
d_call: .
j_call: TRBJ2-2
clone_size: .

cdr3_nt: TGTGCCAGCAGCTTAAGAGACAGTAATCAGCCCCAGCATTTT
cdr3_aa: CASSLRDSNQPQHF
v_call: TRBV7-2
d_call: .
j_call: TRBJ1-5
clone_size: few

cdr3_nt: TGCAGTGCTCTTGGCCCTAGCACAGATACGCAGTATTTT
cdr3_aa: CSALGPSTDTQYF
v_call: TRBV20-1
d_call: .
j_call: TRBJ2-3
clone_size: few

cdr3_nt: TGCGCCAGCAGCTTAAGGGGGGTAACCTCCTACGAGCAGTACTTC
cdr3_aa: CASSLRGVTSYEQYF
v_call: TRBV5-1
d_call: .
j_call: TRBJ2-7
clone_size: .

cdr3_nt: TGTGCCAGCAGCCAAGGTCTAGCGGCCAACTCCTACGAGCAGTACTTC
cdr3_aa: CASSQGLAANSYEQYF
v_call: TRBV3-1
d_call: TRBD2
j_call: TRBJ2-7
clone_size: .

cdr3_nt: TGTGCCAGCAAAGACCGCCATGGACAGGTCTACAATGAGCAGTTCTTC
cdr3_aa: CASKDRHGQVYNEQFF
v_call: TRBV6-1
d_call: TRBD1
j_call: TRBJ2-1
clone_size: few

cdr3_nt: TGTGCCAGCAGCTTAGCCGCACAGGGAGGAGACACCATATATTTT
cdr3_aa: CASSLAAQGGDTIYF
v_call: TRBV11-2
d_call: .
j_call: TRBJ1-3
clone_size: few

cdr3_nt: TGTGCCAGCAGCCGAGAATTAGCGGGAGGTACCTACAATGAGCAGTTCTTC
cdr3_aa: CASSRELAGGTYNEQFF
v_call: TRBV4-2
d_call: TRBD2
j_call: TRBJ2-1
clone_size: .

cdr3_nt: TGTGCCAGCAGTGGCAATAAGTACACCGGGGAGCTGTTTTTT
cdr3_aa: CASSGNKYTGELFF
v_call: TRBV25-1
d_call: .
j_call: TRBJ2-2
clone_size: .

cdr3_nt: TGCAGCGTGGCACACGGGGCTTCCTACGAGCAGTACTTC
cdr3_aa: CSVAHGASYEQYF
v_call: TRBV29-1
d_call: .
j_call: TRBJ2-7
clone_size: .

cdr3_nt: TGTGCCAGCTCCGGACAGGGGCAGGATTCACCCCTCCACTTT
cdr3_aa: CASSGQGQDSPLHF
v_call: TRBV25-1
d_call: TRBD1
j_call: TRBJ1-6
clone_size: few

cdr3_nt: TGCGCCAGCAGCTGGATAGGGCGTACTGAAGCTTTCTTT
cdr3_aa: CASSWIGRTEAFF
v_call: TRBV5-1
d_call: .
j_call: TRBJ1-1
clone_size: once

cdr3_nt: TGCAGTGCTACCCTGAGAGATACGCAGTATTTT
cdr3_aa: CSATLRDTQYF
v_call: TRBV20-1
d_call: .
j_call: TRBJ2-3
clone_size: .

cdr3_nt: TGCAGTGCTAGAGATGTGGGACAGGGCGCCTACAATGAGCAGTTCTTC
cdr3_aa: CSARDVGQGAYNEQFF
v_call: TRBV20-1
d_call: TRBD1
j_call: TRBJ2-1
clone_size: few

cdr3_nt: TGTGCTAGTAGCGTAGATGGGCAAGAAAAACTGTTTTTT
cdr3_aa: CASSVDGQEKLFF
v_call: TRBV9
d_call: .
j_call: TRBJ1-4
clone_size: .

cdr3_nt: TGTGCCAGCAGTTTATCGGGGGAAAACACCATATATTTT
cdr3_aa: CASSLSGENTIYF
v_call: TRBV12-3/TRBV12-4
d_call: .
j_call: TRBJ1-3
clone_size: .

cdr3_nt: TGTGCCAGCTCAACACTAGTTTCGGAGACCCAGTACTTC
cdr3_aa: CASSTLVSETQYF
v_call: TRBV18
d_call: .
j_call: TRBJ2-5
clone_size: few

cdr3_nt: TGTGCCAGCAGCCCCCCTGACGGGACTACATACAATGAGCAGTTCTTC
cdr3_aa: CASSPPDGTTYNEQFF
v_call: TRBV9
d_call: TRBD2
j_call: TRBJ2-1
clone_size: few

cdr3_nt: TGCAGTGCTAGAGAGGGGCCCGGGACAGGGACCTATGGCTACACCTTC
cdr3_aa: CSAREGPGTGTYGYTF
v_call: TRBV20-1
d_call: TRBD1
j_call: TRBJ1-2
clone_size: few

cdr3_nt: TGTGCCAGCAGCCAACAGCGGGAGCAGACCCAGTACTTC
cdr3_aa: CASSQQREQTQYF
v_call: TRBV7-6
d_call: TRBD2
j_call: TRBJ2-5
clone_size: .

cdr3_nt: TGTGCCAGCAGTTACTCCGGACAGGCTACCTATGAAAAACTGTTTTTT
cdr3_aa: CASSYSGQATYEKLFF
v_call: TRBV6-6
d_call: TRBD1
j_call: TRBJ1-4
clone_size: .

cdr3_nt: TGCAGCGTCGCATGGGACTACGAGCAGTACTTC
cdr3_aa: CSVAWDYEQYF
v_call: TRBV29-1
d_call: .
j_call: TRBJ2-7
clone_size: .

cdr3_nt: TGTGCCAGCAGCGGACGAGGGACAGGGAAAAACAATGAGCAGTTCTTC
cdr3_aa: CASSGRGTGKNNEQFF
v_call: TRBV25-1
d_call: TRBD1
j_call: TRBJ2-1
clone_size: .

cdr3_nt: TGCGCCAGCAGCCAAGACCTAGCGGGAGCCTTAAATGAACAGTTCTTC
cdr3_aa: CASSQDLAGALNEQFF
v_call: TRBV4-1
d_call: TRBD2
j_call: TRBJ2-1
clone_size: .

cdr3_nt: TGCAGTGCCACCCGGGGAAGGTTATCTGATGAGCAGTTCTTC
cdr3_aa: CSATRGRLSDEQFF
v_call: TRBV20-1
d_call: .
j_call: TRBJ2-1
clone_size: .

cdr3_nt: TGCAGCGTTGAAGTTGACAGGGGAAACTATGGCTACACCTTC
cdr3_aa: CSVEVDRGNYGYTF
v_call: TRBV29-1
d_call: TRBD1
j_call: TRBJ1-2
clone_size: .

cdr3_nt: TGTGCCACCAGCAGAGCCCCGCCGGCCCCTGCGCAGTTCTTC
cdr3_aa: CATSRAPPAPAQFF
v_call: TRBV15
d_call: .
j_call: TRBJ2-1
clone_size: few

cdr3_nt: TGTGCCAGCAGTTTACTTAGAGAGGCCCAGTACTTC
cdr3_aa: CASSLLREAQYF
v_call: TRBV28
d_call: .
j_call: TRBJ2-5
clone_size: few

cdr3_nt: TGTGCCAGCAGGCGGATCACCGGGGAGCTGTTTTTT
cdr3_aa: CASRRITGELFF
v_call: TRBV12-1
d_call: .
j_call: TRBJ2-2
clone_size: few